This T cell receptor beta chain was obtained from a study of follicular helper T cells after annual influenza vaccination. The germline gives CDR1 LNHDA, CDR2 SQIVND (reference sequence). V gave up 5 bases and J gave up 4 bases; unmatched junction bases: 10. The CDR3 covers 15 residues. Time point given: 2014-2015 season, 7 days after vaccination. Subjects lived in the community and lacked influenza vaccine within the prior 6 months. Per time point, roughly 35-100 mL of blood was sampled. Non-naive CD4+CXCR5+PD-1+ cTfh were sorted into ICOS+CD38+ and ICOS-CD38- fractions. Sequencing of TCRB used Survey level resolution. Repertoires were generated with immunoSEQ multiplex PCR, while TCRdb's copy carries only in-frame clones and drops some. Altogether around 15,000 clones are present, around 85% being singletons, with the ten largest covering approximately 1.2%.

The material sequenced was CXCR5+ CD38- circulating T follicular helper cells from blood, taken 7 days after influenza vaccination. Noted subset: circulating Tfh, non-naive CD4+CXCR5+PD-1+ (ICOS+CD38+ or ICOS-CD38-). The chain couples TRBV19 to TRBJ1-1; 7 bases align to TRBD1. This sequence originates from an adult who received the influenza vaccine. This chain's CDR3 is CASSGAPGQSTEAFF. For the CDR3, the DNA is TGTGCCAGTAGTGGGGCCCCGGGACAGTCCACTGAAGCTTTCTTT.